The clone carrying this T cell receptor beta chain was recorded a few times. CDR1 and CDR2 (germline): SGHRS, YFSETQ. The CDR3 loop spans 14 amino acids. After removal of 8 bases from V and 1 base from J, the junction contained 8 bases not matched to a gene. The data derive from a study of control samples from healthy donors and cancer patients. This table comes from immunoSEQ multiplex PCR, and its TCRdb copy is limited to in-frame clones, with some not included. Among about 150,000 clones listed, 90% to 95% were seen once. The TCR was taken from a woman aged 30 to 39 in good health. Input material: blood. This chain connects TRBV5-1 to TRBJ1-1; 7 bases match TRBD1. In nucleotides, the CDR3 is TGCGCCAGTGCCTCGGGACAGCCGAACACTGAAGCTTTCTTT. This encodes CASASGQPNTEAFF.